This T cell receptor beta chain was found in a study of vaccination and CD4 T cells after COVID-19. This clonotype has more than one count but fewer than ten. Antigen specificity is unknown. Stated treatment: approximately 9-day PBMC culture with coronavirus spike peptide pools or control peptides (ViraFEST assay). An Oncomine TCR Beta short-read assay was used to sequence the DNA from cultured CD4+ T cells. TCRdb passed the PCR reads through MiXCR, listing each CDR3 protein once. The sample lists approximately 21,000 distinct CDR3 sequences, roughly 50% seen once, with over 8.5% in the top ten. Germline V gene data show CDR1 as DFQATT and CDR2 as SNEGSKA (reference sequence). The CDR3 sequence is 14 residues long. V dropped 6 bases and J dropped 2; count of bases not matched to a gene: 7.

The TCR sequence derives from a human donor who had recovered from COVID-19. The chain carries TRBV20-1 and TRBJ1-1; 9 bases fit TRBD1. The sample consisted of CD4+ T cells from blood, cultured in vitro. The CDR3 protein is CSASNRGLNTEAFF. The CDR3 DNA reads as TGCAGTGCCAGTAACAGGGGGCTAAACACTGAAGCTTTCTTT.